This T cell receptor beta chain was obtained from a study of low-dose radiotherapy and immunotherapy resistance in tumors. Across the study: Those assigned to Cohort 2 were treated with 1 Gy per fraction every two weeks (13 Gy in total over 26 weeks).

Germline-derived CDR1 and CDR2 are SEHNR and FQNEAQ (reference sequence). This CDR3 has 15 amino acids. V lost 1 base and J 5 bases, leaving 15 bases between the germline ends. Gene-specific TRAV and TRBV primers were used for first-strand cDNA, covering alpha and beta chains. TCR amplification used roughly 20 PCR cycles, a constant-region primer and a V-primer adapter. The isolated mRNA underwent amplification through in vitro transcription. TCRdb reprocessed the reads via MiXCR and lists one record per CDR3 protein. The sample records 80,000 to 90,000 distinct CDR3 sequences, roughly a sixth being singletons. This clonotype occurred many times. Noted time point: before trial treatment. Treatment of the donors consisted of nivolumab and ipilimumab (plus aspirin, low-dose cyclophosphamide and low-dose radiotherapy). Eligibility criteria specified advanced solid malignancies devoid of tumor-infiltrating lymphocytes.

The chain carries TRBV7-9 and TRBJ2-7; D perhaps matches TRBD2 (5 bases). The sequences come from PBMCs, collected before treatment. The receptor was derived from a male donor with prostate cancer. CDR3 residues: CASSLVSGHPDEQYF. The DNA for the CDR3 is TGTGCCAGCAGCTTAGTGAGCGGCCACCCGGACGAGCAGTACTTC.